The rows below give T cell receptor beta chains drawn from one sample of a study of cytomegalovirus exposure and HLA in healthy donors. Using immunoSEQ multiplex PCR, the repertoire was profiled, and TCRdb retains in-frame clones only, with some absent. In the table there are 180,000 or so clones, approximately 70% of which are singletons. Sequencing was done on a sample of PBMCs. The receptor set was obtained from a human donor in good health. The CDR3 runs from the conserved cysteine through the conserved F or W. D genes are given only for firm matches. Size tells how often a clone was seen (once, few, many) or the class of an expanded clone, and some rows leave it out.

-	few	TRBV27	TRBJ1-1	CASSLIPLRNTEAFF	TGTGCCAGCAGTTTAATCCCATTGAGAAACACTGAAGCTTTCTTT
-	-	TRBV9	TRBJ2-3	CASSVLGPGTDTQYF	TGTGCCAGCAGCGTACTAGGTCCCGGCACAGATACGCAGTATTTT
TRBD1	few	TRBV4-2	TRBJ1-6	CASSPLKGTGKAPLHF	TGTGCCAGCAGCCCACTAAAAGGGACAGGGAAGGCACCCCTCCACTTT
TRBD2	-	TRBV9	TRBJ2-7	CASSLGLADYEQYF	TGTGCCAGCAGCCTGGGACTAGCGGATTACGAGCAGTACTTC
-	-	TRBV6-5	TRBJ2-1	CASSYSGDEQFF	TGTGCCAGCAGTTACTCAGGGGATGAGCAGTTCTTC
TRBD1	-	TRBV7-3	TRBJ1-3	CASSSTGGGDTIYF	TGTGCCAGCAGCTCCACAGGGGGAGGAGACACCATATATTTT
-	-	TRBV30	TRBJ1-2	CAWSGGGRGYGYTF	TGTGCCTGGAGTGGAGGAGGCCGGGGGTATGGCTACACCTTC
-	-	TRBV27	TRBJ2-2	CASSLVSSRYTGELFF	TGTGCCAGCAGTTTAGTGAGCTCGCGGTACACCGGGGAGCTGTTTTTT
-	-	TRBV11-2	TRBJ2-3	CASSSDTPYTDTQYF	TGTGCCAGCAGCTCGGACACCCCCTACACAGATACGCAGTATTTT
-	once	TRBV27	TRBJ1-5	CASSLSGGANQPQHF	TGTGCCAGCAGTTTATCGGGAGGTGCAAATCAGCCCCAGCATTTT
-	-	TRBV27	TRBJ2-7	CASSLSGGAWAYEQYF	TGTGCCAGCAGTTTATCAGGGGGGGCTTGGGCCTACGAGCAGTACTTC
-	-	TRBV11-3	TRBJ2-7	CASGGEGGEQYF	TGTGCCAGCGGCGGGGAGGGGGGCGAGCAGTACTTC
TRBD2	-	TRBV7-6	TRBJ2-1	CASSLVLAGGDEQFF	TGTGCCAGCAGCTTAGTACTAGCGGGGGGCGATGAGCAGTTCTTC
TRBD1	few	TRBV19	TRBJ2-1	CASSSGTGGYNEQFF	TGTGCCAGTAGTTCAGGGACAGGGGGATACAATGAGCAGTTCTTC
-	-	TRBV29-1	TRBJ1-3	CSYQGGSGNTIYF	TGCAGCTATCAAGGAGGATCTGGAAACACCATATATTTT
TRBD2	-	TRBV27	TRBJ2-7	CASSPWGGSYEQYF	TGTGCCAGCTCCCCCTGGGGGGGATCCTACGAGCAGTACTTC
-	-	TRBV30	TRBJ1-2	CAWSRQSYGYTF	TGTGCCTGGAGTCGACAGTCCTATGGCTACACCTTC
TRBD1	few	TRBV9	TRBJ1-2	CASSPGTGNYGYTF	TGTGCCAGCAGCCCCGGGACAGGGAACTATGGCTACACCTTC
-	once	TRBV11-2	TRBJ2-5	CASSSSPGETQYF	TGTGCCAGCAGCTCCTCCCCAGGGGAGACCCAGTACTTC
TRBD1	few	TRBV10-3	TRBJ2-7	CAISDPGRQGWREQYF	TGTGCCATCAGTGACCCTGGAAGACAGGGATGGCGCGAGCAGTACTTC
TRBD1	-	TRBV5-1	TRBJ1-1	CASSQVAGGNTEAFF	TGCGCCAGCAGCCAAGTCGCAGGGGGGAACACTGAAGCTTTCTTT
-	few	TRBV5-4	TRBJ1-6	CASSPSGGMNSPLHF	TGTGCCAGCAGCCCCTCTGGAGGGATGAATTCACCCCTCCACTTT
TRBD2	-	TRBV5-1	TRBJ2-3	CASSAGERGRTDTQYF	TGCGCCAGCAGCGCCGGGGAGCGGGGGCGCACAGATACGCAGTATTTT
TRBD1	-	TRBV30	TRBJ1-6	CAWSSGQLTNSPLHF	TGTGCCTGGAGTTCGGGACAGTTAACAAATTCACCCCTCCACTTT
TRBD1	-	TRBV11-1	TRBJ2-2	CASSRPGQGAGELFF	TGTGCCAGCAGCCGACCGGGACAGGGGGCCGGGGAGCTGTTTTTT
TRBD1	few	TRBV18	TRBJ1-1	CASSVGGQGGTEAFF	TGTGCCAGCTCAGTCGGGGGACAGGGTGGGACTGAAGCTTTCTTT
-	-	TRBV30	TRBJ1-6	CAWGANYNSPLHF	TGTGCCTGGGGGGCTAACTATAATTCACCCCTCCACTTT
-	-	TRBV7-2	TRBJ1-4	CASSLEAANNEKLFF	TGTGCCAGCAGCTTAGAGGCGGCCAATAATGAAAAACTGTTTTTT
-	-	TRBV18	TRBJ1-3	CASSPTGGNTIYF	TGTGCCAGCTCACCCACGGGAGGAAACACCATATATTTT
-	few	TRBV7-9	TRBJ2-3	CASSLEGGRGMADTQYF	TGTGCCAGCAGCTTAGAGGGTGGCAGGGGAATGGCAGATACGCAGTATTTT
TRBD1	-	TRBV15	TRBJ1-4	CATQAGTVDEKLFF	TGTGCCACCCAAGCAGGGACAGTGGATGAAAAACTGTTTTTT
TRBD1	-	TRBV2	TRBJ1-1	CASSEAPWTGRYAFF	TGTGCCAGCAGTGAAGCCCCTTGGACAGGGCGGTATGCTTTCTTT
TRBD2	-	TRBV6-4	TRBJ2-3	CASSDLAGGDTQYF	TGTGCCAGCAGTGACTTGGCGGGAGGAGATACGCAGTATTTT
TRBD1	-	TRBV27	TRBJ1-2	CASSTLDRVGYTF	TGTGCCAGCAGTACTCTAGACAGGGTCGGCTACACCTTC
TRBD2	-	TRBV5-1	TRBJ2-3	CASMTGTSGGTDTQYF	TGCGCCAGTATGACCGGGACTAGCGGGGGCACAGATACGCAGTATTTT